These 10 T cell receptor beta chains came from one sample sequenced in a study of blood T cell repertoires in COVID-19. The repertoire was sequenced with immunoSEQ multiplex PCR; TCRdb's copy has only in-frame clones and lacks some. The table records 240,000 or so clones, around 83% of them present only once. What was sequenced was peripheral blood. The source is a woman younger than 35 with acute or convalescent COVID-19.

This clone occurred a few times. V is TRBV6-4 and J is TRBJ1-2; the D is unclear. This CDR3 has 13 residues. CDR1 is MRHNA and CDR2 is SNTAGT in the germline V gene. Trimming took 0 bases from V and 2 from J, leaving 4 bases between them. For the CDR3, the DNA is TGTGCCAGCAGTGACTCGACAAACTATGGCTACACCTTC. This encodes CASSDSTNYGYTF.

This chain connects TRBV27 to TRBJ2-3; 12 positions match TRBD2. CDR1 and CDR2 from the germline V gene are MNHEY and SMNVEV (reference sequence). CDR3 size: 16 residues. Germline trimming cut 6 bases from V and 3 bases from J; bases unmatched to any gene: 7. CDR3 residues: CASSRRTSGRTDTQYF. For the CDR3, the DNA is TGTGCCAGCAGCCGACGAACTAGCGGGAGGACAGATACGCAGTATTTT.

The V gene is TRBV5-1, the J gene TRBJ1-1, with TRBD1 identical over 7 bases. In germline, CDR1 is SGHRS, CDR2 YFSETQ. The ends lost 0 bases at V and 5 bases at J; junction bases unmatched: 7. The CDR3 length is 15 residues. Here the CDR3 DNA reads TGCGCCAGCAGCTTGGGCAATACAGGGGATACTGAAGCTTTCTTT. Translation: CASSLGNTGDTEAFF.

The CDR3 DNA reads TGTGCCAGCAGCTTAGATCCGTTTGCGGCCTCTAATGAAAAACTGTTTTTT. Protein: CASSLDPFAASNEKLFF. The chain uses TRBV11-2 and TRBJ1-4; no definite D call. Germline V gene lookup returns CDR1 SGHAT and CDR2 FQNNGV. The CDR3 loop spans 17 amino acids. V lost 0 bases, J lost 3 bases, and 14 bases lay in between.

CDR3 protein: CASSLAGGNEQFF. CDR3 coding DNA: TGTGCCAGCAGCTTAGCTGGCGGAAATGAGCAGTTCTTC. The V gene is TRBV7-9, the J gene TRBJ2-1; D gene uncertain. The germline CDR1 and CDR2 sequences are SEHNR and FQNEAQ (reference sequence). The ends were cut back, 0 bases at V and 7 bases at J, with 7 bases in the middle. The CDR3 sequence is 13 residues long.

The CDR3 DNA follows: TGTGCCAGCAGCTTGTATCAGGGTTCGACCGAAGCTTTCTTT. Amino acids: CASSLYQGSTEAFF. This sequence joins TRBV5-6 and TRBJ1-1; TRBD1 might be the D (5 bases). The CDR3 runs 14 residues. The germline V gene has CDR1 SGHDT and CDR2 YYEEEE. V lost 1 base and J lost 8, with 15 bases in between.

The genes are TRBV5-8 and TRBJ2-3; the D is unclear. This CDR3 is 15 amino acids long. The V gene lost 0 bases and the J gene lost 8 bases, with 16 bases spanning the gap. Germline V gene lookup returns CDR1 SGHTS and CDR2 YDEGEE. The DNA of the CDR3 is TGTGCCAGCAGCTTGGGTCATTTGGAACCGGGTACGCAGTATTTT. This translates into CASSLGHLEPGTQYF.

The rearrangement uses TRBV7-9 and TRBJ1-4; 12 bases map to TRBD1. J was trimmed by 6 bases and V by 5 bases; bases with no gene match: 10. The CDR3 has 17 residues. CDR1 and CDR2 (germline): SEHNR, FQNEAQ (reference sequence). The CDR3, as DNA: TGTGCCAGCAGCGTCGGGGACAGGGGGCGAGGGGATGAAAAACTGTTTTTT. Translated, it gives CASSVGDRGRGDEKLFF.

This chain uses TRBV5-6 with TRBJ2-1; TRBD2 matches at 12 bases. This CDR3 has 18 amino acids. Unmatched junction bases numbered 10, after V lost 4 bases and J lost 2 bases. Germline V gene lookup returns CDR1 SGHDT and CDR2 YYEEEE. As DNA, the CDR3 is TGTGCCAGCAGCCCGATCCAACTAGCGGGAGGAACCTACAATGAGCAGTTCTTC. Translating it yields CASSPIQLAGGTYNEQFF.

The chain employs TRBV7-6 and TRBJ2-2; perhaps TRBD2 as D (5 bases). CDR3 length: 14 amino acids. Germline CDR1 reads SGHVS; CDR2 reads FNYEAQ. V was clipped by 7 bases and J by 5 bases, with 14 bases between them. The CDR3 nucleotides read TGTGCCAGCACCGCGGGCGTGTGGACCGGGGAGCTGTTTTTT. Residues: CASTAGVWTGELFF.